The sequence of this TCR beta chain was determined in a study of cytomegalovirus exposure and HLA in healthy donors. Whole-study results and caveats: The records held CMV serostatus as the only immune exposure information. Rarity characterized most TCR sequences, yet some public TCRs appeared in many donors.

Germline-derived CDR1 and CDR2 are MNHNY and SVGAGI (reference sequence). Trimming took 7 bases from V and 0 from J, leaving 18 bases between them. CDR3 length: 16 residues. This clone was seen more than once but under ten times. Its antigen is not identified. PCR used 60 Vbeta primers and 13 Jbeta primers. Sequencing was performed with immunoSEQ multiplex PCR; in TCRdb, only in-frame clones are kept and a portion is missing. The profile shows about 76,000 clones, 70% to 85% of them singletons. V gene TRBV6-6 combines with J gene TRBJ2-5; D is ambiguous. The source material was PBMCs. This clonotype originated in a young man in good health and CMV-seronegative. CDR3 sequence: CASTSSITRDQETQYF. The CDR3 DNA follows: TGTGCCAGCACCAGCTCCATCACCCGGGACCAAGAGACCCAGTACTTC.